The 25 T cell receptor beta chains below all came from one sample that was sequenced in a study of shared clonotypes between healthy human individuals. Naive CD8 isolation took CD45RO-negative cells positively selected for CCR7 and excluded terminally differentiated effector memory CD45RA+ cells. Here immunoSEQ multiplex PCR was the method, and the copy in TCRdb shows in-frame clones only, minus some. In the table there are around 560,000 clones, approximately 95% of which are singletons. Sequencing input: naive CD8+ T cells sorted from blood. These receptors originate from a woman in her thirties in good health.

This chain joins TRBV7-9 and TRBJ1-1, with D possibly matching TRBD1 (6 bases). In germline, CDR1 is SEHNR, CDR2 FQNEAQ (reference sequence). The CDR3 is 14 amino acids. The V gene lost 5 bases and the J gene lost 3 bases, with 13 bases spanning the gap. CDR3 protein: CASSPPAGDTEAFF. The CDR3 nucleotides read TGTGCCAGCAGCCCCCCAGCAGGGGACACTGAAGCTTTCTTT.

The chain links TRBV4-2 to TRBJ1-5, with a weak D call TRBD1 (6 bases). CDR3 length equals 15 residues. Germline loops: CDR1 LGHNA, CDR2 YNFKEQ. V was cut by 1 base and J by 1 base, with 8 bases left in between. The CDR3 DNA sequence: TGTGCCAGCAGCCAAGCCCAGGGGAGCAATCAGCCCCAGCATTTT. Its protein product is CASSQAQGSNQPQHF.

The V and J genes are TRBV9 and TRBJ1-2, with TRBD1 matching over 10 bases. Germline CDR1 and CDR2: SGDLS and YYNGEE. After removal of 0 bases from V and 8 bases from J, the junction contained 16 bases not matched to a gene. The CDR3 covers 18 residues. The CDR3 nucleotides are TGTGCCAGCAGCGTAGACCCTGGCGGTGTGGGGACAGGGGTCGGCTACACCTTC. Protein product: CASSVDPGGVGTGVGYTF.

The rearrangement uses TRBV6-5 and TRBJ1-1; no clear D. The CDR3 spans 14 residues. V was clipped by 0 bases and J by 1 base, with 6 bases between them. CDR1 and CDR2 (germline): MNHEY, SVGAGI. The CDR3 DNA reads TGTGCCAGCAGTTACTCAGCGAAGAACACTGAAGCTTTCTTT. It codes for CASSYSAKNTEAFF.

A few counts support this clone. The gene calls are TRBV9 and TRBJ2-7; D is uncertain. Between the trimmed V and J ends, which lost 4 bases and 3 bases, there was a span of 11 bases. CDR1 is SGDLS and CDR2 is YYNGEE in the germline V gene. This CDR3 has 13 residues. The CDR3 protein is CASSQDVGYEQYF. The CDR3 bases are TGTGCCAGCAGCCAGGACGTCGGCTACGAGCAGTACTTC. Drawing the rest from reference TRBV9 and TRBJ2-7, the complete variable domain is DSGVTQTPKHLITATGQRVTLRCSPRSGDLSVYWYQQSLDQGLQFLIQYYNGEERAKGNILERFSAQQFPDLHSELNLSSLELGDSALYFCASSQDVGYEQYFGPGTRLTVT.

V usage is TRBV28 and J usage is TRBJ1-3; TRBD1 might be the D (5 bases). The CDR3 is 16 residues long. CDR1 is MDHEN, CDR2 SYDVKM, per germline. V was cut by 5 bases and J by 0 bases, with 14 bases left in between. This CDR3 is CASSLGVRFSGNTIYF. CDR3 DNA: TGTGCCAGCAGTCTGGGGGTCCGGTTCTCTGGAAACACCATATATTTT.

The rearrangement uses TRBV30 and TRBJ2-7, with D unresolved. The CDR3 totals 15 residues. Germline assignment: CDR1 GTSNPN and CDR2 SVGIG (reference sequence). Trimming took 2 bases from V and 2 from J, leaving 16 bases between them. CDR3 DNA sequence: TGTGCCTGGAGTACCACCCCCACTCCGCCCTACGAGCAGTACTTC. This codes for CAWSTTPTPPYEQYF.

This clone has only a few counts. This chain links TRBV27 with TRBJ2-7, with 10 bases lining up with TRBD2. CDR3 length equals 16 residues. Germline V lookup: CDR1 MNHEY, CDR2 SMNVEV (reference sequence). The V segment lost 5 bases and the J segment 3 bases; nucleotides outside the gene matches: 10. The CDR3: CASSQHQREGRYEQYF. In nucleotides, the CDR3 is TGTGCCAGCAGTCAACACCAGCGGGAGGGCCGCTACGAGCAGTACTTC.

The V call is TRBV11-2, the J call TRBJ2-3; D could derive from TRBD1 or TRBD2 (6 bases each). The CDR3 contains 17 residues. Germline CDR1 and CDR2: SGHAT and FQNNGV. Trimming took off 6 bases at V and 2 bases at J, with 21 bases between the two ends. CDR3 nucleotides: TGTGCCAGCAGTTTAAGAGGTGTAGGGGGGTACACAGATACGCAGTATTTT. Its translation: CASSLRGVGGYTDTQYF.

V and J are TRBV9 and TRBJ2-5; no clear D gene. The end of the DNA aligns better with TRBJ2-7, so the J call may be wrong. CDR3 length equals 14 residues. The germline V gene encodes CDR1 SGDLS and CDR2 YYNGEE. The CDR3 nucleotides are TGTGCCAGCAGCGTAGCCGGTTCCCCCTACGAGCAGTACTTC. Protein: CASSVAGSPYEQYF.

This clone has only one observation. Different DNA sequences within this sample yield the same CDR3. The V gene is TRBV7-8, the J gene TRBJ1-1; 7 nucleotides align to TRBD1. The CDR3 consists of 13 residues. Germline loops: CDR1 SGHVS, CDR2 FQNEAQ. V gave up 1 base and J gave up 6 bases; unmatched junction bases: 2. CDR3 sequence reads: CASSLGGGAEAFF. Written as DNA, the CDR3 is TGTGCCAGCAGCTTAGGAGGGGGCGCTGAAGCTTTCTTT.

The CDR3 coding sequence is TGTGCCAGCAGCCTCGGAGCGGGGACGGGTTGGAATTCACCCCTCCACTTT. Encoded protein: CASSLGAGTGWNSPLHF. This chain links TRBV27 with TRBJ1-6; a possible D gene is TRBD1 (5 bases). CDR1 MNHEY and CDR2 SMNVEV come from the germline V gene (reference sequence). There are 17 residues in the CDR3. Trimming took 6 bases from V and 7 from J, leaving 22 bases between them.

The chain links TRBV11-3 to TRBJ2-7; TRBD1 matches 10 bases. V was pared by 4 bases and J by 7 bases, with 7 bases of the junction left unmatched. The CDR3 runs to 14 residues. Germline assignment: CDR1 SGHNT and CDR2 YENEEA. The DNA of the CDR3 is TGTGCCAGCAGCTCCGGGACAGGGGCGAGAGAGCAGTACTTC. This encodes CASSSGTGAREQYF.

V is TRBV28 and J is TRBJ1-3; 11 bases match TRBD1. The germline V gene encodes CDR1 MDHEN and CDR2 SYDVKM. J was trimmed by 3 bases and V by 6 bases; bases with no gene match: 7. The CDR3 covers 16 residues. This chain's CDR3 is CASRLGQGVIGNTIYF. The CDR3 region has the DNA TGTGCCAGCAGGCTGGGACAGGGGGTTATTGGAAACACCATATATTTT.

This clone was recorded only once. The chain joins TRBV28 to TRBJ1-3; the match to TRBD1 covers 7 bases. Per germline, CDR1 MDHEN and CDR2 SYDVKM. CDR3 length equals 14 residues. Trimming took 6 bases from V and 2 from J; bases not matched to a gene: 4. The DNA for the CDR3 is TGTGCCAGCAGGATGAGGGGGCCTGGAAACACCATATATTTT. This encodes CASRMRGPGNTIYF.

The chain employs TRBV7-9 and TRBJ1-5; D perhaps matches TRBD1 (5 bases). The V and J ends lost 5 bases and 0 bases respectively, with 8 bases between them. Per the germline V gene, CDR1 is SEHNR and CDR2 is FQNEAQ (reference sequence). The CDR3 sequence is 14 residues long. The CDR3 protein is CASSQGYSNQPQHF. For the CDR3, the DNA is TGTGCCAGCAGCCAGGGATATAGCAATCAGCCCCAGCATTTT.

The rearrangement joins TRBV6-5 to TRBJ2-3, with D possibly matching TRBD2 (6 bases). The CDR3 spans 15 residues. The germline gives CDR1 MNHEY, CDR2 SVGAGI. V was shortened by 0 bases and J by 4 bases, with 11 bases between the two germline ends. The CDR3 DNA is TGTGCCAGCAGTTACTCGTGGTCGGGGGCAGATACGCAGTATTTT. Encoded protein: CASSYSWSGADTQYF.

V usage is TRBV29-1 and J usage is TRBJ1-1; D is ambiguous. Per germline, CDR1 SQVTM and CDR2 ANQGSEA. Trimming took 3 bases from V and 4 from J, leaving 18 bases between them. The CDR3 length is 15 residues. The CDR3 DNA sequence: TGCAGCGTTGACGGAGGAAACCTAGGGAGCACTGAAGCTTTCTTT. As protein: CSVDGGNLGSTEAFF.

This chain links TRBV25-1 with TRBJ1-1, with D hard to call. The CDR3 extends over 17 amino acids. V gave up 7 bases and J gave up 1 base, with 22 bases separating them. Germline lookup yields CDR1 MGHDK and CDR2 SYGVNS. Here the CDR3 reads CASTSPPGRAKNTEAFF. The CDR3 region has the DNA TGTGCCAGCACCTCCCCCCCAGGAAGGGCCAAGAACACTGAAGCTTTCTTT. The whole variable domain, remainder taken from reference TRBV25-1 and TRBJ1-1, is EADIYQTPRYLVIGTGKKITLECSQTMGHDKMYWYQQDPGMELHLIHYSYGVNSTEKGDLSSESTVSRIRTEHFPLTLESARPSHTSQYLCASTSPPGRAKNTEAFFGQGTRLTVV.

As for this clone: One end of the junction fails to match germline, which may point to a read error. This chain joins TRBV28 and TRBJ2-3; unclear D gene. CDR1 is MDHEN and CDR2 is SYDVKM in the germline V gene. The CDR3 totals 15 residues. CDR3 coding DNA: TGTGCCAGCTGTTTTGGCGTGTCTCTCACAGATACGCAGTATTTT. Translated, it gives CASCFGVSLTDTQYF.

This chain links TRBV6-1 with TRBJ2-2; the D is unclear. This CDR3 is 14 amino acids long. CDR1 is MNHNS, CDR2 SASEGT, per germline. V lost 7 bases and J lost 7, with 16 bases in between. The CDR3 sequence: CASTDRLLGGELFF. DNA for the CDR3: TGTGCCAGCACCGACCGGCTCCTGGGCGGGGAGCTGTTTTTT.

This clone was seen just once. V gene TRBV6-5 combines with J gene TRBJ2-7, with D perhaps matching TRBD2 (6 bases). CDR1 is MNHEY, CDR2 SVGAGI, per germline. V gave up 7 bases and J gave up 3 bases, with 13 bases separating them. This CDR3 region has 13 residues. This chain's CDR3 is CASMVEGGYEQYF. CDR3 coding DNA: TGTGCCAGCATGGTCGAGGGAGGCTACGAGCAGTACTTC.

The chain recombines TRBV29-1 with TRBJ2-7; the D gene could be TRBD1 or TRBD2 (5 bases each). Trimming left V 2 bases short and J 4 bases short, with 15 bases between. Germline V gene data show CDR1 as SQVTM and CDR2 as ANQGSEA. This CDR3 has 14 residues. The CDR3 DNA is TGCAGCGTTGAAATGGGGGTCGGAACTTACGAGCAGTACTTC. Translation: CSVEMGVGTYEQYF.

The chain is built from TRBV27 and TRBJ2-2; 8 bases line up with TRBD1. CDR1 and CDR2 (germline): MNHEY, SMNVEV (reference sequence). J lost 3 bases, V lost 2 bases, and 5 bases had no gene match. The CDR3 has 16 residues. The CDR3 region has the DNA TGTGCCAGCAGTTTAGGTCAGGGGGCGGACACCGGGGAGCTGTTTTTT. Amino acids: CASSLGQGADTGELFF.

The gene calls are TRBV7-9 and TRBJ2-3; D uncertain. This CDR3 has 14 residues. Trimming cost V 2 bases and J 4 bases, with 10 bases left between them. From germline, CDR1 is SEHNR and CDR2 FQNEAQ (reference sequence). This chain's CDR3 is CASSLLSEADTQYF. In DNA, the CDR3 is TGTGCCAGCAGCTTACTGAGCGAGGCAGATACGCAGTATTTT.